This T cell receptor (beta chain) was obtained from a study of control samples from healthy donors and cancer patients. This CDR3 is built from 15 residues. The germline CDR1 and CDR2 sequences are MNHEY and SVGEGT. V was clipped by 5 bases and J by 4 bases; unmatched bases: 8. Profiled with immunoSEQ multiplex PCR; TCRdb holds only in-frame clones, not every one. Of just over 90,000 clones listed, around 86% are singletons. Input material: blood. The chain uses TRBV6-2 or TRBV6-3 and TRBJ1-2, with 9 bases lining up with TRBD1. The origin of this receptor is a woman in her 50s in good health. The DNA of the CDR3 is TGTGCCAGCAGTGGGGGACAGGGAAAAGTCTATGGCTACACCTTC. Amino acid sequence: CASSGGQGKVYGYTF.